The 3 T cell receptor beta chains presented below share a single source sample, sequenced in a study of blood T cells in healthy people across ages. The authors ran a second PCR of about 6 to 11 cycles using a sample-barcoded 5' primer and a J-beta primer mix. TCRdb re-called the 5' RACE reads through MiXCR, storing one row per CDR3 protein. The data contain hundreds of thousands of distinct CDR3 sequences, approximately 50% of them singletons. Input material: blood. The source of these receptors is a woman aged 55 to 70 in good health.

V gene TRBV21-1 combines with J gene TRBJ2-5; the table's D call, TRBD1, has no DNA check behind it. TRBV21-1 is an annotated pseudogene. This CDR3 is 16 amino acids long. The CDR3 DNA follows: TGTGCCAGCAGCAACGGAGGGGGGGCGAACGGAGAGACCCAGTACTTC. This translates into CASSNGGGANGETQYF.

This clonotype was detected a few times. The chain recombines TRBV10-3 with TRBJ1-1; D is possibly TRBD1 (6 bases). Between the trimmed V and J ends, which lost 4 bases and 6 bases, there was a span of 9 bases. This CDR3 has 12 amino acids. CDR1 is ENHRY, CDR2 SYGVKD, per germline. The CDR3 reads CAISVSGAEAFF. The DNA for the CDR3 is TGTGCCATCAGTGTATCAGGGGCTGAAGCTTTCTTT.

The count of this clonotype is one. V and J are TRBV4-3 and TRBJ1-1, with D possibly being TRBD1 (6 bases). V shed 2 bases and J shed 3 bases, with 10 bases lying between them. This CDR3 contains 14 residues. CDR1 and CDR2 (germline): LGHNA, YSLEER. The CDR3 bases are TGCGCCAGCAGCCAACACTCAGGGGACACTGAAGCTTTCTTT. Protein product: CASSQHSGDTEAFF.